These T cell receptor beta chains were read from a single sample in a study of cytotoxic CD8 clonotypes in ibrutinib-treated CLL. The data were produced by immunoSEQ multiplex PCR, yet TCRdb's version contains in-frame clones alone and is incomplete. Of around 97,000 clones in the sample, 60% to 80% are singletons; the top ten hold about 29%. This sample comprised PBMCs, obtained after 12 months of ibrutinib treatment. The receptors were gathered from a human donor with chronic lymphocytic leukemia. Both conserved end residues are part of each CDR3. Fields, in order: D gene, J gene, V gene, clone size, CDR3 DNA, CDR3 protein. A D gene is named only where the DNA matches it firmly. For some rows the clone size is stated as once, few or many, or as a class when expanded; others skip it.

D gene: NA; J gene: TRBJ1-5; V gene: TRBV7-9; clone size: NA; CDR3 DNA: TGTGCCAGCAGCTTGAAGGGTCACAATCAGCCCCAGCATTTT; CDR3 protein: CASSLKGHNQPQHF
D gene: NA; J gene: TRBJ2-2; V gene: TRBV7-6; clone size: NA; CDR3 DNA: TGTGCCAGCAGCCCCAGTCCAGGGCCGCCGAACACCGGGGAGCTGTTTTTT; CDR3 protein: CASSPSPGPPNTGELFF
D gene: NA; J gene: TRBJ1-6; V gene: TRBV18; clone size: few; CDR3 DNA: TGTGCCAGCTCACCAGGGGGGAATTCACCCCTCCACTTT; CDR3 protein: CASSPGGNSPLHF
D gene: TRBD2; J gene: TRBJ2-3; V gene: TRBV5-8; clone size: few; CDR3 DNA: TGTGCCAGCAGCTTGGCCGACGGGCAGCGGGGTACGCAGTATTTT; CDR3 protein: CASSLADGQRGTQYF
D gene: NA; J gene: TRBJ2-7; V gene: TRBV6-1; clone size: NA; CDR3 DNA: TGTGCCAGCAGTAGGACCGACTACGAGCAGTACTTC; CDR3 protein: CASSRTDYEQYF
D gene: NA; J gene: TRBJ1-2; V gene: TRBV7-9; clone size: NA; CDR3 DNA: TGTGCCAGCAGCCCGGGTGCTAACTATGGCTACACCTTC; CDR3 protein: CASSPGANYGYTF
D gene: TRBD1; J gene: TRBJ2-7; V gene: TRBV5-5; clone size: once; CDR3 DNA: TGTGCCAGCAGCTTGGACTGGACAGGGTCCGAGCAGTACTTC; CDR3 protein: CASSLDWTGSEQYF
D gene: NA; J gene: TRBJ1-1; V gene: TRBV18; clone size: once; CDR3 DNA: TGTGCCAGCTCACCAGGGATCAGATCAAACACTGAAGCTTTCTTT; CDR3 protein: CASSPGIRSNTEAFF
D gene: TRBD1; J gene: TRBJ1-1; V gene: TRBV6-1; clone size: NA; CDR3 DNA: TGTGCCAGCAGTGAAGGGGACCGACAGGGGAACAAAGCTTTCTTT; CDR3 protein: CASSEGDRQGNKAFF
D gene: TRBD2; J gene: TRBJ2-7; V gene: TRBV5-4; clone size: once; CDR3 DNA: TGTGCCAGCAGCCAGGACGGGGGGGTCCTCTACGAGCAGTACTTC; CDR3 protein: CASSQDGGVLYEQYF
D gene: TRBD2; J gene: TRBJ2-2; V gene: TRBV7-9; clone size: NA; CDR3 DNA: TGTGCCAGCAGCTTCCTAGCGGGGGAAGGGGAGCTGTTTTTT; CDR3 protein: CASSFLAGEGELFF
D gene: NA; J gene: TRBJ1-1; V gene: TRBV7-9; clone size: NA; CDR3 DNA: TGTGCCAGCAGCGCCCGAACGAACACTGAAGCTTTCTTT; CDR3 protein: CASSARTNTEAFF
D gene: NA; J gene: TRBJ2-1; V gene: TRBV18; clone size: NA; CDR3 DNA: TGTGCCAGCTCACCACCGAGGCAAGGAGCCTACAATGAGCAGTTCTTC; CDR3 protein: CASSPPRQGAYNEQFF
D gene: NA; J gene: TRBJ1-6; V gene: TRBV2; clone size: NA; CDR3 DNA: TGTGCCAGCACCGATCCAGGGGCAGGGAGTAATTCACCCCTCCACTTT; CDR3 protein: CASTDPGAGSNSPLHF
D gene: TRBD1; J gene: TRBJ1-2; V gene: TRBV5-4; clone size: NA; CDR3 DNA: TGTGCCAGCAGCTTGGCGGACAGGGGGGAATATGGCTACACCTTC; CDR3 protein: CASSLADRGEYGYTF
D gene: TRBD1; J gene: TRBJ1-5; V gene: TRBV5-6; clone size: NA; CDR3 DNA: TGTGCCAGCAGCCGAACAGGGGACGAAGGTCAGCCCCAGCATTTT; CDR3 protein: CASSRTGDEGQPQHF
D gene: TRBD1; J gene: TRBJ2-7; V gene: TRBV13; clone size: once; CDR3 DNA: TGTGCCAGCAGGATAACCGGACAGGATTCCTACGAGCAGTACTTC; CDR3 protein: CASRITGQDSYEQYF
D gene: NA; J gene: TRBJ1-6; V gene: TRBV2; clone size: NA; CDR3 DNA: TGTGCCAGCAGTGAAGCGCTCCCGGGCCTTAATTCACCCCTCCACTTT; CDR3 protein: CASSEALPGLNSPLHF
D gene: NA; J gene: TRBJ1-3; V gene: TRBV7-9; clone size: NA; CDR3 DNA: TGTGCCAGCAGCCTACAAGGAGCCTCTGGAAACACCATATATTTT; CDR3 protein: CASSLQGASGNTIYF
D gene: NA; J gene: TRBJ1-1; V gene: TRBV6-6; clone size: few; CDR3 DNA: TGTGCCAGCAGTTGGACAGAGAACACTGAAGCTTTCTTT; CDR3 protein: CASSWTENTEAFF
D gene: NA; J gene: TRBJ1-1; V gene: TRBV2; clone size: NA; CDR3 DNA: TGTGCCAGCAGTAAAACGGGACAACCCTTCGACGTAAACTCAGCTTTCTTT; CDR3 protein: CASSKTGQPFDVNSAFF
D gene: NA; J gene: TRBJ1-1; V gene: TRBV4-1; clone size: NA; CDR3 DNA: TGCGCCAGCAGCCAAGTGTACAAGGAAAGTGAAGCTTTCTTT; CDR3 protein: CASSQVYKESEAFF
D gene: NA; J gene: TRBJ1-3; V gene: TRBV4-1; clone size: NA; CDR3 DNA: TGCGCCAGCAGCCTCAATTCGGCTACTGGAAACACCATATATTTT; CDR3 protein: CASSLNSATGNTIYF
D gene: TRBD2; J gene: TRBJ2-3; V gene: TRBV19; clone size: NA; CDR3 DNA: TGTGCCAGTAGTAGAGGCCTAGCGGTCACAGATACGCAGTATTTT; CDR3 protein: CASSRGLAVTDTQYF
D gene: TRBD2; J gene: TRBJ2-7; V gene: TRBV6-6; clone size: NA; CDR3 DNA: TGTGCCAGCAGGAGAACTAGCGGGGGCTCCCGCGAGCAGTACTTC; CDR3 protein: CASRRTSGGSREQYF
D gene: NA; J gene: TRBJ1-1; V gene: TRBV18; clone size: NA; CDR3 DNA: TGTGCCAGCTCACCAGAGACAGAGAACACTGAAGCTTTCTTT; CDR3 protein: CASSPETENTEAFF
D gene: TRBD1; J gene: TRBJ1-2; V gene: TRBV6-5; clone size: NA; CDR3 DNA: TGTGCCAGCAGTTACTTCGGGACAGGAAGTGGCTACACCTTC; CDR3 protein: CASSYFGTGSGYTF
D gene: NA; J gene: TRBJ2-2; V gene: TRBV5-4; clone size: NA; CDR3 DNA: TGTGCCAGCAGCATGGGGACGAGGAACACCGGGGAGCTGTTTTTT; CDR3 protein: CASSMGTRNTGELFF
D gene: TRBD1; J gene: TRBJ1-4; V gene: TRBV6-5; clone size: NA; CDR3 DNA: TGTGCCAGCAGTCAGACAGGGTCGGAAAAACTGTTTTTT; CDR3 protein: CASSQTGSEKLFF
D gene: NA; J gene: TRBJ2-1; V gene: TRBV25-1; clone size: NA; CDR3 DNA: TGTGCCAGCACCGGGAGACAGGACCGCTCCTACAATGAGCAGTTCTTC; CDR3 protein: CASTGRQDRSYNEQFF
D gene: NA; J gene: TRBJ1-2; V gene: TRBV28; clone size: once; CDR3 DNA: TGTGCCAGCAGTTTCGCCGTCAGGGGTAACTATGGCTACACCTTC; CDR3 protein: CASSFAVRGNYGYTF
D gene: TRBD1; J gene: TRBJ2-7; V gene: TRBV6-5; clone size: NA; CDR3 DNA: TGTGCCAGCAGTTACCTGGGGACAGGGCCCTACGAGCAGTACTTC; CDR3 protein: CASSYLGTGPYEQYF
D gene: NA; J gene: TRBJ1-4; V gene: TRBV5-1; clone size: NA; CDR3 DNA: TGCGCCAGCAGCTTAGAGGCGACTAATGAAAAACTGTTTTTT; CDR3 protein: CASSLEATNEKLFF
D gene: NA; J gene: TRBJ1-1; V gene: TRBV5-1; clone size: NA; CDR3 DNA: TGCGCCAGCAGCTTGTTTGGGCAGATGAACACTGAAGCTTTCTTT; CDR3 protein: CASSLFGQMNTEAFF
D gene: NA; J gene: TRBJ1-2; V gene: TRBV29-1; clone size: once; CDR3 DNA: TGCAGCGTATTAATAAAAACCGGGACCCTACTCGGGGGCTACACCTTC; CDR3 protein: CSVLIKTGTLLGGYTF
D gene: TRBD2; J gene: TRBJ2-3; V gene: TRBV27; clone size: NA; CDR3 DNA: TGTGCCAGCAGCCGGAAAGCGGGGGCCACAGATACGCAGTATTTT; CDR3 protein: CASSRKAGATDTQYF
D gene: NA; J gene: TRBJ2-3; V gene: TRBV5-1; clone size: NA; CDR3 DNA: TGCGCCAGCAGCCCGGTGGGCACAGATACGCAGTATTTT; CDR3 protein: CASSPVGTDTQYF
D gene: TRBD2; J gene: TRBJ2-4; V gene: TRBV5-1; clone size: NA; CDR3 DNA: TGCGCCAGCAGCTTGTGGCAACACACTGGGACTAGCGGGGCCCCCGGGGTCATTCAGTACTTC; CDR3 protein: CASSLWQHTGTSGAPGVIQYF
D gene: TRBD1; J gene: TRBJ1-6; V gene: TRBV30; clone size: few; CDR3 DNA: TGTGCCTGGAACAGGGGGCGCGTTTCCTATAATTCACCCCTCCACTTT; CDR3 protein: CAWNRGRVSYNSPLHF
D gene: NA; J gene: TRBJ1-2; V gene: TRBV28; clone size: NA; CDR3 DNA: TGTGCCAGCACCACCCGAGCTACGCCTGACTATGGCTACACCTTC; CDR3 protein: CASTTRATPDYGYTF
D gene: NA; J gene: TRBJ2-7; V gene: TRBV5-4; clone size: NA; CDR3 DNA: TGTGCCAGCAGCAATAGCTGGGTAGGCAGCTACGAGCAGTACTTC; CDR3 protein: CASSNSWVGSYEQYF
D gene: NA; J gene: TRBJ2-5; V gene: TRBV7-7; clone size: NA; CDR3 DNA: TGTGCCAGCAGCGTAAATACAGGGAATAAAGAGACCCAGTACTTC; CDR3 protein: CASSVNTGNKETQYF
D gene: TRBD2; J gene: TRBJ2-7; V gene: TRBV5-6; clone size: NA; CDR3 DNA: TGTGCCAGCAGCGAAAGACTAGCGGGGGGGCTTCGCGTTTACGAGCAGTACTTC; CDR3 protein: CASSERLAGGLRVYEQYF
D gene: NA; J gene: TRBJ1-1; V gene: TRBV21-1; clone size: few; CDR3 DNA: TGTGCCAGCAGCAAATTGAACGGATCGAACACTGAAGCTTTCTTT; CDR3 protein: CASSKLNGSNTEAFF
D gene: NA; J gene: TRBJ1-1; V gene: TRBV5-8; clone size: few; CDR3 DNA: TGTGCCAGCAGCTTATTAGGAAACACTGAAGCTTTCTTT; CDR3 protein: CASSLLGNTEAFF
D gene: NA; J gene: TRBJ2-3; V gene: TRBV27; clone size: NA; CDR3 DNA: TGTGCCAGCAGGAGTATAGGAGATACGCAGTATTTT; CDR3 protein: CASRSIGDTQYF
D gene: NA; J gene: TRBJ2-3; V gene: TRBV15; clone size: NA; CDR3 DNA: TGTGCCACCAGCAGGAGCGGACTCAGCACAGATACGCAGTATTTT; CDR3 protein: CATSRSGLSTDTQYF
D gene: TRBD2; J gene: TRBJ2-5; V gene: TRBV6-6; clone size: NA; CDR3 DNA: TGTGCCAGCAGTTTGTGGGGGACTAGCGGGCAAGAGACCCAGTACTTC; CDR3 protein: CASSLWGTSGQETQYF
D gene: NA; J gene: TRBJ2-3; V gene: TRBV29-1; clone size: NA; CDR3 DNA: TGCAGCGCGCGCCCCACAGATACGCAGTATTTT; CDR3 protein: CSARPTDTQYF
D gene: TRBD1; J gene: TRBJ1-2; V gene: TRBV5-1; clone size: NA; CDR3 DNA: TGCGCCAGCAGCCCAACGACAGGGAACTATGGCTACACCTTC; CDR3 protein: CASSPTTGNYGYTF
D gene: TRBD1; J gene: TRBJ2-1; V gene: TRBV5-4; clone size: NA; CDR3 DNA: TGTGCCAGCAGCTGGACAGGGTCGGGGGTAAATGAGCAGTTCTTC; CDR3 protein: CASSWTGSGVNEQFF
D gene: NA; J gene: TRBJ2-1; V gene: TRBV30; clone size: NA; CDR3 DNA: TGTGCCTGGAGTGTTCCCACCCTTCAGAGAAATGAGCAGTTCTTC; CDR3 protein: CAWSVPTLQRNEQFF
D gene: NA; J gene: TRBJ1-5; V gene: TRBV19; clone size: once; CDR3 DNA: TGTGCCAGTAGTATTAGGGGCCAGCCCCAGCATTTT; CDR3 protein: CASSIRGQPQHF
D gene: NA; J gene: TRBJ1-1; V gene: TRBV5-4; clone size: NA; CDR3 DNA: TGTGCCAGCAGCTTGGTGAACACTGAAGCTTTCTTT; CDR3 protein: CASSLVNTEAFF
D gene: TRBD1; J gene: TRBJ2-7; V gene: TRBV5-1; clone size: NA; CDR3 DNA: TGCGCCAGCAGTTCAAGGGACAGGTTGGCAATTTACGAGCAGTACTTC; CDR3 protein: CASSSRDRLAIYEQYF
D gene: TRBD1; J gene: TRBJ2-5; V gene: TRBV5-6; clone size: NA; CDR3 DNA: TGTGCCAGCAGCACCGGGACAGATCAAGAGACCCAGTACTTC; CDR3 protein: CASSTGTDQETQYF
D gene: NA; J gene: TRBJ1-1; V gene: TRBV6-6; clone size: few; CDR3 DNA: TGTGCCAGCAGTTACGCATCGCAAATGAACACTGAAGCTTTCTTT; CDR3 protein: CASSYASQMNTEAFF